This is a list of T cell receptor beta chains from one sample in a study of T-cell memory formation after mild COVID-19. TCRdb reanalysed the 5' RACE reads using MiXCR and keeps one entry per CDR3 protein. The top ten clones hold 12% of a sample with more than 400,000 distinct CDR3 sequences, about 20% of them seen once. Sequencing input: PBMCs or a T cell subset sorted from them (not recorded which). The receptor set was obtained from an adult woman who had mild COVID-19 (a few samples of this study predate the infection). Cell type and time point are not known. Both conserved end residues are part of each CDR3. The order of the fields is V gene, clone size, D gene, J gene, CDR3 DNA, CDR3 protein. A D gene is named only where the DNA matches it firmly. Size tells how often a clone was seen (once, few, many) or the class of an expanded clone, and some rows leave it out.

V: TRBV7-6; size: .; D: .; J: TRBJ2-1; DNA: TGTGCCAGCAGCCCAGGGATAAATGAGCAGTTCTTC; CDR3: CASSPGINEQFF
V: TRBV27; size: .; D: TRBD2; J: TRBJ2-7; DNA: TGTGCCAGCAGTTTAGAGCGGGGGGACACCTACGAGCAGTACTTC; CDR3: CASSLERGDTYEQYF
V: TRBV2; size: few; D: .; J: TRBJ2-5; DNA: TGTGCCAGCAGTGAACAGGGGCTAGGGGAGACCCAGTACTTC; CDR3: CASSEQGLGETQYF
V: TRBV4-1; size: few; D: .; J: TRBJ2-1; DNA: TGCGCCAGCAGCCAAGGGCGGGGAACCTACAATGAGCAGTTCTTC; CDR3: CASSQGRGTYNEQFF
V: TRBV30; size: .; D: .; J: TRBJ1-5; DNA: TGTGCCTGGAGTGTTTCGGGAAGCAATCAGCCCCAGCATTTT; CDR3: CAWSVSGSNQPQHF
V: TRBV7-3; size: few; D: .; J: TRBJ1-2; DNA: TGTGCCAGCAGCTTAGACGGGGGCGACTATGGCTACACCTTC; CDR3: CASSLDGGDYGYTF
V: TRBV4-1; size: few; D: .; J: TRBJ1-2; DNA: TGCGCCAGCAGCCAAGCTAGGGACAACCTCTATGGCTACACCTTC; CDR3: CASSQARDNLYGYTF
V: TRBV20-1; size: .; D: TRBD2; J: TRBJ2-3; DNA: TGCAGTGCTAAGCCGCGGGGGGGGCCTAGCACAGATACGCAGTATTTT; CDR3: CSAKPRGGPSTDTQYF
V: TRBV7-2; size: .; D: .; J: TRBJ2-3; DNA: TGTGCCAGCAGCTTTAACAGGGCCGCAGATACGCAGTATTTT; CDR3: CASSFNRAADTQYF
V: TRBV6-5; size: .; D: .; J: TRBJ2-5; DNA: TGTGCCAGCAGTGGGGGGGACAGCCAGAACCAAGAGACCCAGTACTTC; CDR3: CASSGGDSQNQETQYF
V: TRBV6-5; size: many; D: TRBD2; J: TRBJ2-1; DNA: TGTGCCAGCAGCCCGGGACTAGCGACCTACAATGAGCAGTTCTTC; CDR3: CASSPGLATYNEQFF
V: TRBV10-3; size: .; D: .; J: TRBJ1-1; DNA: TGTGCCATCAGTGCATCAAATATGAACACTGAAGCTTTCTTT; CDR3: CAISASNMNTEAFF
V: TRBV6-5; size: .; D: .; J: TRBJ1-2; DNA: TGTGCCAGGCACTCAACGACGGCTAACTATGGCTACACCTTC; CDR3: CARHSTTANYGYTF
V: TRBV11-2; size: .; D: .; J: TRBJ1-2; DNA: TGTGCCAGCAGCTTAGATCGAACCGGGACAAGATCAAACTATGGCTACACCTTC; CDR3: CASSLDRTGTRSNYGYTF
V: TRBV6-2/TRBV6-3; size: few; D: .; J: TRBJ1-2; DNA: TGTGCCAGCAGCCCATCAGGAATCTATGGCTACACCTTC; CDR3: CASSPSGIYGYTF
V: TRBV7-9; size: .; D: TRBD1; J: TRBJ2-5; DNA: TGTGCCAGCCTTTCGGGACAGGGTCCTCAAGAGACCCAGTACTTC; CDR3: CASLSGQGPQETQYF
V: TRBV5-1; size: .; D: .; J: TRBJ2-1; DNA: TGCGCCAGCAGTCCTGGTCCCGGGGAGGTGAATGAGCAGTTCTTC; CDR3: CASSPGPGEVNEQFF
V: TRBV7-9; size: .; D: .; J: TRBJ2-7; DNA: TGTGCCAGCAGCAGAGTCACCTACGCGCAGTACTTC; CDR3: CASSRVTYAQYF
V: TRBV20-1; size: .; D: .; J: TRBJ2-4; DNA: TGCAGTGCGGCCGATTCCATAGCCAAAAACATTCAGTACTTC; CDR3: CSAADSIAKNIQYF
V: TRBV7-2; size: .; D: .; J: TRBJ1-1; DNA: TGTGCCAGCAGCTTAGGAGGGGGAGCGCCAGCTTTCTTT; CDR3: CASSLGGGAPAFF
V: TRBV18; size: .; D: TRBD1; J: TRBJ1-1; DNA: TGTGCCAGCTCACCACAGGCAGGGGGCGCGCCTTTCTTT; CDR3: CASSPQAGGAPFF
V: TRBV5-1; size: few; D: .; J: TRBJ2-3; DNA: TGCGCCAGCAGCCTGGACAGTGCCATGACCACAGATACGCAGTATTTT; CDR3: CASSLDSAMTTDTQYF
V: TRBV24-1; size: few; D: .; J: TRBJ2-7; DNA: TGTGCCACCAGTGATCCGAAAAGGACGGGCGAGCAGTACTTC; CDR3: CATSDPKRTGEQYF
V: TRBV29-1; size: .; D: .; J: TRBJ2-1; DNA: TGCAGCGTATCCGTTACCCTCGGGAATGAGCAGTTCTTC; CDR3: CSVSVTLGNEQFF
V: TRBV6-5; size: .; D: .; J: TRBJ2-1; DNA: TGTGCCAGCAGTTCAAACCCGTCCTACAATGAGCAGTTCTTC; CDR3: CASSSNPSYNEQFF
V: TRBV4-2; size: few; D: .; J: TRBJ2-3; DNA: TGTGCCAGCAGCCAATCTATAACAAACACAGATACGCAGTATTTT; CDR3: CASSQSITNTDTQYF
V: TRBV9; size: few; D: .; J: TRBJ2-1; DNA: TGTGCCAGCAGCGTTTCAGGGGGGGTCGAGCAGTTCTTC; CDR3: CASSVSGGVEQFF
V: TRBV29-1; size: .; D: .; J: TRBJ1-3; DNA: TGCAGCGTTGAGACGTTCAACTCTGGAAACACCATATATTTT; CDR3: CSVETFNSGNTIYF
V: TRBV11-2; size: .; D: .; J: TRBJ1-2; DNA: TGTGCCAGCAGCTTAGCGGCAGGGACCTATGGCTACACCTTC; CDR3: CASSLAAGTYGYTF
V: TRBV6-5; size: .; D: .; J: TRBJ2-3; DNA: TGTGCCAGCAGTCCCTGGCCCCTCGGCACAGATACGCAGTATTTT; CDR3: CASSPWPLGTDTQYF
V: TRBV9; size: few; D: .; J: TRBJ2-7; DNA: TGTGCCAGCAGCCAGGCAGGGACAATGGACGAGCAGTACTTC; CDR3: CASSQAGTMDEQYF
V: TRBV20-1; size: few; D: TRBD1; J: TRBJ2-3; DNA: TGCAGTGCTAGAGGCTCCGGGACAGGGGGCACAGATACGCAGTATTTT; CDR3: CSARGSGTGGTDTQYF